Listed below are T cell receptor beta chains from one sample, sequenced in a study of ipilimumab plus nivolumab after autologous stem cell transplantation. Method: immunoSEQ multiplex PCR; TCRdb's copy keeps in-frame clones and lacks some. The sample contains around 2,400 clones, over 85% of which appear only once. This sample comprised PBMCs, obtained in a trial of ipilimumab plus nivolumab as post-transplant consolidation. The receptors stem from a male donor with primary mediastinal lymphoma. Both conserved end residues are part of each CDR3. A D gene is named only where the DNA matches it firmly. Not every row has a clone size; where given, it reads once, few, many or a size class.

clone_size | j_call | v_call | d_call | cdr3_length | cdr3_nt | cdr3_aa
. | TRBJ2-1 | TRBV5-1 | . | 14 | TGCGCCAGCAGCTTGGGTGGGGAGTACAATGAGCAGTTCTTC | CASSLGGEYNEQFF
. | TRBJ1-5 | TRBV4-2 | . | 16 | TGTGCCAGCAGCCAGGGCCCCGACAGTTGCAATCAGCCCCAGCATTTT | CASSQGPDSCNQPQHF
. | TRBJ1-6 | TRBV18 | . | 15 | TGTGCCAGCTCACCCCACCAGTGGGGTAATTCACCCCTCCACTTT | CASSPHQWGNSPLHF
. | TRBJ1-3 | TRBV9 | . | 15 | TGTGCCAGCAGCGTAGGTAGCGTCTCTGGAAACACCATATATTTT | CASSVGSVSGNTIYF
. | TRBJ2-4 | TRBV6-5 | . | 15 | TGTGCCAGCAGCCCAGGGACGATAGCCAAAAACATTCAGTACTTC | CASSPGTIAKNIQYF
. | TRBJ1-6 | TRBV5-6 | . | 16 | TGTGCCAGCAGCTATATTGGACAGCTCTATAATTCACCCCTCCACTTT | CASSYIGQLYNSPLHF
. | TRBJ1-3 | TRBV7-8 | TRBD1 | 15 | TGTGCCAGCAGCTCAACAGGGGGTCAAGGAAACACCATATATTTT | CASSSTGGQGNTIYF
. | TRBJ2-5 | TRBV7-9 | . | 15 | TGTGCCAGCAGCTTAGTACAGGGAGGGCTAGAGACCCAGTACTTC | CASSLVQGGLETQYF
once | TRBJ2-4 | TRBV28 | . | 14 | TGTGCCAGCAACTCAGGGCAAACCAAAAACATTCAGTACTTC | CASNSGQTKNIQYF
. | TRBJ2-2 | TRBV10-3 | TRBD2 | 15 | TGTGCCACCAAGGAGCGGGGGGGCCGAGCCGGGGAGCTGTTTTTT | CATKERGGRAGELFF
. | TRBJ2-1 | TRBV5-1 | . | 14 | TGCGCCAGCAGCTTGGAACGGTCCTACAATGAGCAGTTCTTC | CASSLERSYNEQFF
. | TRBJ2-5 | TRBV2 | TRBD2 | 14 | TGTGCCAGCAGTCGCGGGGGGGCACGGGAGACCCAGTACTTC | CASSRGGARETQYF
. | TRBJ1-6 | TRBV28 | TRBD1 | 16 | TGTGCCACCAAGGACAGGATTTGGCAGGGTAATTCACCCCTCCACTTT | CATKDRIWQGNSPLHF
. | TRBJ2-2 | TRBV5-5 | . | 12 | TGTGCCAGCAGCAATTACTACGGGGAGCTGTTTTTT | CASSNYYGELFF
. | TRBJ2-6 | TRBV25-1 | . | 16 | TGTGCCAGCAGTGCCACTGGACAAAGTCGGGCCAACGTCCTGACTTTC | CASSATGQSRANVLTF
. | TRBJ1-1 | TRBV27 | . | 14 | TGTGCCAGCAGAGGCCCCTATTGGAACACTGAAGCTTTCTTT | CASRGPYWNTEAFF
. | TRBJ1-3 | TRBV28 | TRBD1 | 19 | TGTGCCAGCAGTTTACCAGGTTCTAGGGGACAGGGGAAAGGAAACACCATATATTTT | CASSLPGSRGQGKGNTIYF
. | TRBJ1-3 | TRBV11-1 | . | 16 | TGTGCCAGCAGCTATCCGAGGGGGGCCTCTGGAAACACCATATATTTT | CASSYPRGASGNTIYF
. | TRBJ2-7 | TRBV19 | TRBD1 | 14 | TGTGCCAGTAGTGTCCGACAGGGGGCACGGGAGCAGTACTTC | CASSVRQGAREQYF
once | TRBJ2-2 | TRBV9 | TRBD2 | 15 | TGTGCCAGCACCCTAGCGGGAGGGAACACCGGGGAGCTGTTTTTT | CASTLAGGNTGELFF
. | TRBJ1-3 | TRBV7-9 | TRBD1 | 15 | TGTGCCAGCAGCTTAGCCGGGACAGGGCGAAACACCATATATTTT | CASSLAGTGRNTIYF
. | TRBJ2-1 | TRBV5-1 | . | 16 | TGCGCCAGCAGCTTTCGAAGGGGGGACTCCTACAATGAGCAGTTCTTC | CASSFRRGDSYNEQFF
. | TRBJ2-2 | TRBV11-3 | . | 15 | TGTGCCAGCAGCTTAGTGAAAGGGAGCACCGGGGAGCTGTTTTTT | CASSLVKGSTGELFF
. | TRBJ1-5 | TRBV6-5 | TRBD1 | 13 | TGTGCCAGCGGGGGACAGCACAATCAGCCCCAGCATTTT | CASGGQHNQPQHF
few | TRBJ2-7 | TRBV7-7 | TRBD1 | 14 | TGTGCTAGCAGCTACCAGACAGGGACCTACGAGCAGTACTTC | CASSYQTGTYEQYF